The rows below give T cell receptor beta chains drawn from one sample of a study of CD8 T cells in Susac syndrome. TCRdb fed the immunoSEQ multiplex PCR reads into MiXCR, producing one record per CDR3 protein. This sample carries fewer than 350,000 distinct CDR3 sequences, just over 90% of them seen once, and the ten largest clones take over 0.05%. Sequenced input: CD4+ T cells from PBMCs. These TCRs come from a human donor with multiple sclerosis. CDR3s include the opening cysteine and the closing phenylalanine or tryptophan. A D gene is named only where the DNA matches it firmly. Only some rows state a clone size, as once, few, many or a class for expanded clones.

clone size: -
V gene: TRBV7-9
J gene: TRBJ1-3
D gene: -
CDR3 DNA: TGTGCCAGCAGCCCCAGGGCGAATCGGGGAAACACCATATATTTT
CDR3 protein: CASSPRANRGNTIYF

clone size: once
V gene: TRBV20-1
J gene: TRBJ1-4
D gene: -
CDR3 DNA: TGCAGTGCTCGCGCGGGACTTTTTCCTCAGGAAAAACTGTTTTTT
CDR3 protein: CSARAGLFPQEKLFF

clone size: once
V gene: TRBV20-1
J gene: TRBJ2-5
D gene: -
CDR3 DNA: TGCAGTGCTGGCGGCTTCTCGGGCCCCCTGTACCAAGAGACCCAGTACTTC
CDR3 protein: CSAGGFSGPLYQETQYF

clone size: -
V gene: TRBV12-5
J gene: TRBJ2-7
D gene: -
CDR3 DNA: TGTGCTAGTGGTTTGCGGGTCTACGAGCAGTACTTC
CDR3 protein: CASGLRVYEQYF

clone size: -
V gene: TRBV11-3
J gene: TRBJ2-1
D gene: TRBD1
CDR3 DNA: TGTGCCACCTCTCCGACAGGGCGAGCAGGGGGTGAGCAGTTCTTC
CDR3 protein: CATSPTGRAGGEQFF

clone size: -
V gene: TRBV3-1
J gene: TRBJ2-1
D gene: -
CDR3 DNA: TGTGCCAGCAGCCAGGGACTTGTCGCCCACAATGAGCAGTTCTTC
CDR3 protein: CASSQGLVAHNEQFF

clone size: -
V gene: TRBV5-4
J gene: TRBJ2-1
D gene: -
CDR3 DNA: TGTGCCAGCAGCTTGGCGTCGGTGAATGAGCAGTTCTTC
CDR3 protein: CASSLASVNEQFF

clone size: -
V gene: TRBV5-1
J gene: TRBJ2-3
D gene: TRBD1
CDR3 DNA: TGCGCCAGCAGCTTTACTACGGGACAGGGCCCTACAGATACGCAGTATTTT
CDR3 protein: CASSFTTGQGPTDTQYF

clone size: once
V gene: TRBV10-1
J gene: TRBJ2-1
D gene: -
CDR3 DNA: TGCGCCAGCAGCGTCGTAGTAGGCAATGAGCAGTTCTTC
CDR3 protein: CASSVVVGNEQFF

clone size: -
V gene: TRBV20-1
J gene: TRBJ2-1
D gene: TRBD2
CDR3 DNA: TGCAGTGCTAGACCGGTCGGGGGGGACGGTGAGCAGTTCTTC
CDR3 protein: CSARPVGGDGEQFF

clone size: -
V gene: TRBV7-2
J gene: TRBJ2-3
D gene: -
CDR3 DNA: TGTGCCAGCAGCCCCACCTCTCAGGGCACCACAGATACGCAGTATTTT
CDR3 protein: CASSPTSQGTTDTQYF

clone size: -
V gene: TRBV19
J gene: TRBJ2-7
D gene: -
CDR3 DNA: TGTGCCAGTAGTGCGGCAGCCCTCTCCTACGAGCAGTACTTC
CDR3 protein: CASSAAALSYEQYF

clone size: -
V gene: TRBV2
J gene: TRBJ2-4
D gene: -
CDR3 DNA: TGTGCCAGCAGTGAACCGGAAAGATTGGGCATTCAGTACTTC
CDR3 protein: CASSEPERLGIQYF

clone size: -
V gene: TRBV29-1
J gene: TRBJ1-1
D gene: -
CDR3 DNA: TGCAGCGTTGAATCAGATCTAGCTAACACTGAAGCTTTCTTT
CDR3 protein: CSVESDLANTEAFF

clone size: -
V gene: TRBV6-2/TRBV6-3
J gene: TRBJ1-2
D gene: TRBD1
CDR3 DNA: TGTGCCAGCAGTTATAACAGGGGCCTAAGGGACTATGGCTACACCTTC
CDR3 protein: CASSYNRGLRDYGYTF

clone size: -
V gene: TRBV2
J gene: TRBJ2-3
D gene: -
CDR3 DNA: TGTGCCAGCGGTTCGGGCGGAAGGGTAGATACGCAGTATTTT
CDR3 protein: CASGSGGRVDTQYF

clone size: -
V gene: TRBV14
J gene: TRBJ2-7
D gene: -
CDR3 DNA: TGTGCCAGCAGCCAAGAAGGTGGCAGGCACCCGTACTTC
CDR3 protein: CASSQEGGRHPYF

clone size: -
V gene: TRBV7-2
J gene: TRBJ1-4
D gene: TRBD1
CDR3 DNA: TGTGCCAGCAGCCCACGCGCCCCCGGGACAGGTGAAAAACTGTTTTTT
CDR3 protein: CASSPRAPGTGEKLFF